This note documents a single T cell receptor (beta chain) sequence. Which antigen it targets is not known. No base quality information exists; no much larger clone differs at one position. This specimen belongs to a study of cytomegalovirus exposure and HLA in healthy donors (dated by TCRdb to 2017 to 2019). Context from the whole study: In an earlier analysis of fewer than 750 of the donors, approximately 300 Gb of sequence data and just under 120 million unique TCR beta sequences from 180 million or so T cells were reported. The study used immunosequencing to profile the T cell repertoires of under 700 subjects and linked those repertoires to cytomegalovirus serostatus. Rather than drawing on any new phenotypic data, the later analysis identified candidate immune exposures from TCR beta sequences and the way those sequences occurred across donors. An earlier analysis of 500 to 650 of the donors applied high-throughput TCR beta sequencing to assess whether each TCR beta V gene segment acted as functional or pseudogenic. On average, approximately 250,000 unique TCR beta nucleotide sequences were sequenced per donor among 350 to 400 genotyped donors of the cohort, with roughly 20% of those sequences being non-productive. In a later genetic analysis, genome-wide SNP genotypes for about 65% of the roughly 670 donors were used, and that subset was treated as a discovery cohort. Roughly 300 gigabases of sequencing data and approximately 92 million unique TCR sequences made up an early release that covered approximately 700 HLA-typed donors. The number of typed donors differed by locus: about 629-640 for A, B, C, DRB1 and DQB1; approximately 540 for DQA1; 606 for DPA1; and roughly 490 for DPB1. Every repertoire in the discovery cohort had been generated on one and the same sequencing platform. Among the approximately 400 genotyped donors, 75% to 90% belonged to the genetic ancestry cluster associated with self-reported Caucasian donors. Along with the approximately 650-subject first cohort, a separate validation cohort of over 90 different subjects was used. To predict cytomegalovirus infection status, the study brought together high-throughput TCR immunosequencing, statistical association of individual TCRs with disease status, and machine learning. Several DR-DQ haplotypes were treated as single units for association and clustering because of strong linkage in the cohort. Donor age, sex, ethnicity and CMV serostatus were compiled alongside the repertoire data. A later analysis re-analyzed previously published TCR beta repertoires from 500 to 700 donors and added high-resolution HLA genotyping to study TCR occurrence patterns. HLA typing covered class I and class II loci at four-digit resolution. The study aimed to test whether cataloging public T cell receptors could reveal signatures of past pathogen exposure. What the work shows at the level of the full study, not this receptor alone: In a later analysis, TCR association rates were found to vary across HLA loci, with the most associated TCRs seen for DRB1 alleles and the fewest for HLA-C alleles. The presence/absence analyses assumed that sequencing depth was roughly uniform across donors, and that assumption may not be true. A total of roughly 160 TCR beta chains were listed by the study as associated with cytomegalovirus. Cytomegalovirus status was reported to be diagnosed by the classifier with high specificity and sensitivity in both the original and validation cohorts. A group of highly shared sequence variants was considered likely to be a technical artifact of the sequencing pipeline. In vitro tests confirmed that a few of the cytomegalovirus-associated TCR beta chains recognize cytomegalovirus antigens. In a later analysis, HLA-associated TCR beta chains showed more clonal expansion and lower generation probabilities than non-associated chains that were equally common. A later genetic analysis reported fewer N-insertions in productive TCRs among donors in an Asian-associated ancestry cluster than the roughly 650-donor mean. According to a later analysis, most CMV-associated TCR beta chains appeared to be HLA-restricted, and the HLA associations seemed to be driven largely by CMV exposure. Some 16 rarely observed V segments, including chromosome 9 orphons, were excluded from the earlier analysis of approximately 600 of the donors because counts were too low. A later analysis associated around 16,000 TCR beta sequences with specific HLA alleles at a false discovery rate of 0.05. Immune exposure information for the cohort was limited to CMV serostatus. Correlated functional status among segregating V segments might be attributable to linkage disequilibrium, but an unknown experimental factor could not be ruled out. The authors suggested that the approach could potentially be generalized to other disease states and immunological phenotypes. Most TCR sequences were seen in very few donors, while some public TCRs were found in many individuals. V-gene and J-gene trimming of TCR beta chains was associated with a missense DCLRE1C variant in a later genetic analysis, and the association was replicated in an independent cohort. Only TCR beta chains were sequenced in this cohort, and the absence of alpha or paired-chain data limited detectable features. In an earlier analysis of fewer than 750 of the donors, most TCR beta V segments were observed in productive rearrangements about 90% or about 30% of the time, broadly matching IMGT annotations. Because HLA typing was missing for some donors at each locus, association tests included only the typed subset. A further reported finding was that TCR beta sequences accurately predicted the HLA-A and HLA-B alleles for most subjects in the first cohort. Strong co-occurrence of HLA alleles, especially DR and DQ, made assigning TCR associations to individual alleles difficult. A later analysis reported that several top co-occurrence clusters appeared linked to parvovirus B19, influenza, CMV and Epstein-Barr virus.

Preparation of the library involved the immunoSEQ multiplex PCR assay. For the multiplex PCR, a mixture combining 60 forward primers for TCR Vbeta segments and 13 reverse primers for TCR Jbeta segments was used. The CDR3 region of rearranged TCR beta genes was amplified from genomic DNA with a multiplex PCR assay. The Illumina HiSeq System was used to sequence the amplified TCR beta libraries as 87-base-pair reads. Processing in the source paper ran as follows. A later analysis counted approximately 74 million unique TCR beta chains across the 700 or so repertoires, and roughly 11 million of these chains were shared by at least two donors. Raw reads were error-corrected and collapsed into unique sequences with a nearest-neighbor algorithm that merged closely related sequences to remove PCR and sequencing errors. Alignment of CDR3 sequences to IMGT reference sequences was used to assign V, D and J gene segments. Each retained sequence needed at least a six-nucleotide match to both a V gene segment and a J gene segment. A rearrangement was called productive if the CDR3 had no stop codons and remained in frame with V and J, and every other rearrangement was called non-productive. CDR3 was defined according to IMGT convention as the region running from the second conserved V-encoded cysteine to the conserved J-encoded phenylalanine. In an earlier analysis of 500 to 650 of the donors, sequences lacking an unambiguous match to a single V gene segment were excluded. In an earlier analysis of almost 600 of the donors, a V segment was called functional when productive rearrangements were above 56.7%, and segregating when the standard deviation between donors exceeded 5%. A statistical classification framework was built to diagnose cytomegalovirus status from the catalog of TCR beta chain sequences. V and J gene assignment, in a later analysis, came from comparing TCR nucleotide sequences with IMGT/GENE-DB human TR gene sequences. Using the TCRdist pipeline, a later analysis assigned CDR3 sequences along with most-parsimonious VDJ recombination scenarios. In a later analysis, each TCR beta chain was defined by its CDR3 amino acid sequence together with its V-gene family, and reads without a unique V-gene family were excluded. As a way to deal with suspected cross-contamination and a sequencing artifact, a later analysis dropped 500 to 700 nucleotide sequences that were highly shared and had low generation probability. In a later analysis, a clonal expansion index was calculated for each public chain from normalized within-repertoire ranks of inferred template counts. A later analysis computed generation probabilities with a VDJ recombination model fitted to out-of-frame rearrangements, and checked the results against IGoR. A later analysis scored TCR-TCR, TCR-HLA and TCR-CMV co-occurrence with hypergeometric tests, applying a repertoire-size bias correction to TCR pairs. To estimate false discovery rates, a later analysis permuted the HLA or CMV assignments 20 times. A later analysis grouped co-occurring TCRs with DBSCAN, adding TCRdist sequence similarity when clustering within HLA-allele-positive subsets. Co-occurrence clustering excluded repertoires with fewer than 30,000 or more than 120,000 public chains, plus five with anomalous nucleotide sharing. TCRdb re-hosts the immuneACCESS table, in-frame sequences only. Its copies lack some clones; in the studies checked, an unresolved V gene accounts for under half of them, and the cause for the rest is not known. V and J calls and clone size come straight from that table; D and trimming were deduced from the DNA. The sample table lists over 95,000 clones, around 77% of them with a count of one. Over 9.5% of the sample is taken by the ten largest.

In total, 666 healthy bone marrow donors made up the cohort. At the time of sampling, every cohort member was nominally healthy, though immune exposures that went unrecorded were likely present. The donor tested CMV seropositive, placing the donor among the 290 or so seropositive members of the cohort. A peripheral blood sample was provided by each donor, and peripheral blood mononuclear cells were used for TCR beta sequencing. Genomic DNA extraction from the blood cell samples was performed with the Qiagen DNeasy Blood Extraction Kit. This sequence was found in a man aged 40-49 years in good health and CMV-seropositive. The sample comprised PBMCs.

The CDR3: CASRTSPTGGDNEQFF. The DNA sequence is TGTGCCAGCAGGACGTCCCCGACTGGAGGGGACAATGAGCAGTTCTTC. The V gene is TRBV6-4 and the J gene is TRBJ2-1; a tentative D call is TRBD2 (6 bases match). V is reduced by 6 bases and J by 5 bases, leaving a spacing of 20 bases between them. The CDR3 sequence holds 16 residues, the cysteine and phenylalanine included. The CDR3 DNA has 48 bases and is translated from base 1. Per the germline V gene, MRHNA is the CDR1 and SNTAGT is the CDR2.